These 30 T cell receptor beta chains came from one sample sequenced in a study of neurological immune-mediated disorders. TCRdb reprocessed the 5' RACE reads via MiXCR and lists one record per CDR3 protein. Here the sample spans tens of thousands of distinct CDR3 sequences, around 10% being singletons. What was sequenced was PBMCs. The receptors originated from a woman aged 25 to 39 with HTLV-1-associated myelopathy (HAM/TSP).

The sample holds many counts of this clonotype. The chain employs TRBV20-1 and TRBJ2-5; possibly TRBD2 for D (7 bases). The germline gives CDR1 DFQATT, CDR2 SNEGSKA (reference sequence). This CDR3 region has 18 residues. V lost 3 bases, J lost 5 bases, and 28 bases lay in between. The CDR3: CSARPSWVSGGLGETQYF. The CDR3 DNA follows: TGCAGTGCTAGGCCCTCTTGGGTTTCGGGGGGCTTGGGGGAGACCCAGTACTTC.

This chain uses TRBV20-1 with TRBJ1-2; the match to TRBD1 covers 9 bases. CDR1 DFQATT and CDR2 SNEGSKA come from the germline V gene (reference sequence). Trimming removed 4 bases from V and 2 bases from J; junction bases left unmatched: 8. The CDR3 contains 15 residues. The CDR3 region is CSATGTGWRNYGYTF. Written as DNA, the CDR3 is TGCAGTGCTACCGGGACAGGGTGGAGGAACTATGGCTACACCTTC.

This clonotype was observed at least ten times. The chain links TRBV5-1 to TRBJ1-2; TRBD1 is a possible D gene (5 bases). The CDR3 has 15 residues. Germline V lookup: CDR1 SGHRS, CDR2 YFSETQ. Deletions cut 0 bases from V and 6 bases from J, with 15 bases between. The CDR3 loop reads CASSLGRQSRDGYTF. DNA of the CDR3: TGCGCCAGCAGCTTGGGTAGACAGTCCCGGGATGGCTACACCTTC.

V and J are TRBV5-1 and TRBJ2-3; D may match TRBD1 or TRBD2 (5 bases each). The V end was cut by 4 bases, the J end by 5 bases, with 23 bases between. The CDR3 runs 17 residues. Germline V lookup: CDR1 SGHRS, CDR2 YFSETQ. The CDR3 sequence: CASSRDVGTSIRDTQYF. CDR3 nucleotide sequence: TGCGCCAGCAGCCGTGACGTGGGGACCTCAATCAGAGATACGCAGTATTTT.

This clonotype was seen ten or more times. This chain uses TRBV15 with TRBJ2-5; TRBD2 matches 8 bases. Germline V gene sequence: CDR1 LNHNV, CDR2 YYDKDF (reference sequence). The CDR3 spans 19 residues. The V segment lost 1 base and the J segment 1 base; nucleotides outside the gene matches: 14. CDR3 DNA: TGTGCCACCAGCAGAGGGGAGAGATCCAGCGGGGGCTCCCAAGAGACCCAGTACTTC. It specifies CATSRGERSSGGSQETQYF.

This clonotype was observed many times. The chain couples TRBV20-1 to TRBJ1-1, with TRBD1 identical over 12 bases. V was pared by 1 base and J by 1 base, with 1 base of the junction left unmatched. The CDR3 is 15 residues long. The V gene's germline CDR1 is DFQATT and CDR2 SNEGSKA (reference sequence). The CDR3 spells CSARGDRGPNTEAFF. CDR3 coding DNA: TGCAGTGCTAGAGGGGACAGGGGGCCGAACACTGAAGCTTTCTTT.

This clonotype was picked up many times. The V call is TRBV5-1, the J call TRBJ1-2, with 7 bases aligning to TRBD1. Germline CDR1 reads SGHRS; CDR2 reads YFSETQ. The CDR3 loop spans 16 amino acids. V lost 3 bases and J lost 8; bases outside the gene matches: 16. The CDR3 DNA reads as TGCGCCAGCAGCTCGTCCGGGACAGCGGAGGCGAGGGGCTACACCTTC. Amino acid sequence: CASSSSGTAEARGYTF. The full variable domain, its missing parts supplied by reference TRBV5-1 and TRBJ1-2, is KAGVTQTPRYLIKTRGQQVTLSCSPISGHRSVSWYQQTPGQGLQFLFEYFSETQRNKGNFPGRFSGRQFSNSRSEMNVSTLELGDSALYLCASSSSGTAEARGYTFGSGTRLTVV.

The sample holds many counts of this clonotype. The gene calls are TRBV5-6 and TRBJ2-1, with TRBD2 matching over 10 bases. Germline CDR1 is SGHDT and CDR2 is YYEEEE. The CDR3 has 17 residues. Trimming took 0 bases from V and 4 from J; bases not matched to a gene: 7. This CDR3 reads CASSLGPSGGAYNEQFF. For the CDR3, the DNA is TGTGCCAGCAGCTTGGGGCCTAGCGGGGGAGCTTACAATGAGCAGTTCTTC.

This clonotype was seen ten or more times. DNA for the CDR3: TGCAGTGCTAGATTCCCCCGCTCCTACAATGAGCAGTTCTTC. Protein sequence: CSARFPRSYNEQFF. The J gene is TRBJ2-1, the V gene TRBV20-1; the D is unclear. The germline V and J ends were trimmed by 2 bases and 0 bases, with 8 bases remaining between them. The CDR3 runs to 14 residues. Germline CDR1 reads DFQATT; CDR2 reads SNEGSKA (reference sequence).

This clonotype was recorded only once. The CDR3 is CSARIGGSYEQYF. The CDR3 region has the DNA TGCAGTGCTAGAATTGGCGGCTCCTACGAGCAGTACTTC. The chain uses TRBV20-1 and TRBJ2-7; D remains unclear. CDR3 size: 13 residues. Trimming stripped 2 bases from V and 0 bases from J, with 8 bases between. In germline, CDR1 is DFQATT, CDR2 SNEGSKA (reference sequence).

This clonotype was counted at least ten times. The J gene is TRBJ2-1, the V gene TRBV2, with a tentative D call TRBD1 (6 bases). CDR3 length equals 15 residues. With 2 bases removed from V and 12 bases from J, the gap between germline ends came to 20 bases. CDR1 and CDR2 from the germline V gene are SNHLY and FYNNEI. The CDR3, as DNA: TGTGCCAGCAGTGAATTGGCAGGGGAAAATACCAGGCAGTTCTTC. Protein product: CASSELAGENTRQFF.

Ten or more counts support this clonotype. V and J are TRBV20-1 and TRBJ2-2; 9 nucleotides line up with TRBD1. V lost 3 bases, J lost 4 bases, and 21 bases stayed unmatched. Germline CDR1 and CDR2: DFQATT and SNEGSKA (reference sequence). This CDR3 contains 20 residues. The DNA for the CDR3 is TGCAGTGCTAGGCTCCTAGGGATCTCGCGGGACAGGGATGCCACCGGGGAGCTGTTTTTT. Its protein product is CSARLLGISRDRDATGELFF.

There are many counts of this clonotype. CDR3 residues: CSVEEVRAGELFF. The CDR3 DNA reads as TGCAGCGTTGAAGAGGTGCGGGCCGGGGAGCTGTTTTTT. V and J are TRBV29-1 and TRBJ2-2; D perhaps matches TRBD2 (5 bases). The CDR3 is 13 amino acids. Between the trimmed V and J ends, which lost 0 bases and 6 bases, there was a span of 8 bases. Germline V gives CDR1 SQVTM, CDR2 ANQGSEA.

Ten or more counts support this clonotype. The chain joins TRBV5-1 to TRBJ2-3; unclear D gene. The ends were cut back, 4 bases at V and 4 bases at J, with 7 bases in the middle. The germline CDR1 and CDR2 sequences are SGHRS and YFSETQ. The CDR3 is 12 amino acids. The CDR3 protein is CASSPTPDTQYF. The CDR3 nucleotides read TGCGCCAGCAGCCCAACGCCAGATACGCAGTATTTT. The entire variable domain, with the rest obtained from reference TRBV5-1 and TRBJ2-3, is as follows: KAGVTQTPRYLIKTRGQQVTLSCSPISGHRSVSWYQQTPGQGLQFLFEYFSETQRNKGNFPGRFSGRQFSNSRSEMNVSTLELGDSALYLCASSPTPDTQYFGPGTRLTVL.

This clonotype was counted at least ten times. The V gene is TRBV12-3 or TRBV12-4, the J gene TRBJ2-1; 7 nucleotides align to TRBD2. The CDR3 is 17 amino acids. With 6 bases clipped from V and 4 bases from J, the junction kept 15 bases outside the gene matches. The CDR3 reads CASSHPVDAGEYNEQFF. CDR3 DNA: TGTGCCAGCAGCCACCCCGTGGATGCGGGGGAGTACAATGAGCAGTTCTTC.

This clonotype was counted many times. The CDR3 sequence is CSARRGGGTDTQYF. Written as DNA, the CDR3 is TGCAGTGCTAGAAGGGGGGGGGGGACAGATACGCAGTATTTT. This sequence joins TRBV20-1 and TRBJ2-3, with a tentative D call TRBD2 (7 bases). From germline, CDR1 is DFQATT and CDR2 SNEGSKA (reference sequence). The ends were cut back, 2 bases at V and 3 bases at J, with 12 bases in the middle. CDR3 length equals 14 residues.

In this sample, this clonotype turned up many times. J is TRBJ2-1 and V is TRBV11-2; D not resolved. This CDR3 is built from 9 residues. CDR1 and CDR2 (germline): SGHAT, FQNNGV. Trimming removed 4 bases from V and 11 bases from J, with 3 bases in between. The CDR3 here is CASSSKQFF. Here the CDR3 DNA reads TGTGCCAGCAGCTCCAAGCAGTTCTTC.

With regard to this clonotype: Because it lacks the conserved phenylalanine or tryptophan at the end, this CDR3 is likely a read error. V is TRBV20-1 and J is TRBJ2-3; D is unresolved. The J call may be faulty, since TRBJ1-5 better matches the DNA end. Per the germline V gene, CDR1 is DFQATT and CDR2 is SNEGSKA (reference sequence). The CDR3 has 12 amino acids. In nucleotides, the CDR3 is TGCAGTGCTAGACGGGTAACAGATACGCAGCATGTT. This translates into CSARRVTDTQHV.

This clonotype has a count of ten or more. The chain combines TRBV5-6 with TRBJ1-5; 7 positions match TRBD1. The CDR3 has 17 residues. Losses at the gene ends were 2 bases for V and 0 bases for J; bases not matched to a gene: 8. Germline V lookup: CDR1 SGHDT, CDR2 YYEEEE. The CDR3 protein is CASSFSGQTYSNQPQHF. The CDR3 DNA is TGTGCCAGCAGCTTCTCGGGACAGACCTATAGCAATCAGCCCCAGCATTTT.

This clonotype showed up many times. The CDR3, as DNA: TGTGCCAGCAGCTTGGGGGTCCAGGCTAATGAAAAACTGTTTTTT. Protein: CASSLGVQANEKLFF. The genes are TRBV7-6 and TRBJ1-4, with D tentatively TRBD1 (5 bases). The CDR3 is 15 residues long. V lost 3 bases and J lost 3, with 11 bases in between. Germline values: CDR1 SGHVS, CDR2 FNYEAQ.

This clonotype was observed at least ten times. V is TRBV20-1 and J is TRBJ2-4, with D uncertain. With 0 bases removed from V and 0 bases from J, the gap between germline ends came to 9 bases. Germline assignment: CDR1 DFQATT and CDR2 SNEGSKA (reference sequence). CDR3 length equals 15 residues. CDR3 bases: TGCAGTGCTAGAGACCAGACACTAGCCAAAAACATTCAGTACTTC. This sequence encodes CSARDQTLAKNIQYF.

Sample share makes this clonotype medium-sized. The J gene is TRBJ2-5, the V gene TRBV7-9; D call uncertain. CDR1 and CDR2 from the germline V gene are SEHNR and FQNEAQ (reference sequence). The CDR3 is made up of 15 amino acids. Trimming cost V 1 base and J 0 bases, with 9 bases left between them. Here the CDR3 reads CASSLGQTYQETQYF. DNA for the CDR3: TGTGCCAGCAGCTTAGGGCAGACGTACCAAGAGACCCAGTACTTC. Complete variable domain (other parts from reference TRBV7-9 and TRBJ2-5): DTGVSQNPRHKITKRGQNVTFRCDPISEHNRLYWYRQTLGQGPEFLTYFQNEAQLEKSRLLSDRFSAERPKGSFSTLEIQRTEQGDSAMYLCASSLGQTYQETQYFGPGTRLLVL.

This clonotype came up many times. The genes are TRBV5-1 and TRBJ1-1; D remains unclear. CDR1 SGHRS and CDR2 YFSETQ come from the germline V gene. Trimming pared 0 bases from V and 6 bases from J, leaving 15 bases between. CDR3 length equals 15 residues. The CDR3 nucleotides read TGCGCCAGCAGCTTGGTTCAGGACGCTAACCCTGAAGCTTTCTTT. It translates to CASSLVQDANPEAFF.

This clonotype was seen repeatedly, ten times or more. The V gene is TRBV5-1, the J gene TRBJ1-2; 8 nucleotides agree with TRBD1. The V segment lost 0 bases and the J segment 8 bases; nucleotides outside the gene matches: 15. Germline CDR1 and CDR2: SGHRS and YFSETQ. The CDR3 covers 17 residues. The CDR3 region is CASSLGPISGTGGGYTF. CDR3 coding DNA: TGCGCCAGCAGCTTGGGACCTATTTCCGGGACAGGAGGGGGCTACACCTTC. The whole variable domain, remainder taken from reference TRBV5-1 and TRBJ1-2, is KAGVTQTPRYLIKTRGQQVTLSCSPISGHRSVSWYQQTPGQGLQFLFEYFSETQRNKGNFPGRFSGRQFSNSRSEMNVSTLELGDSALYLCASSLGPISGTGGGYTFGSGTRLTVV.

The table lists this clonotype with many counts. V and J are TRBV12-3 or TRBV12-4 and TRBJ1-1; TRBD1 matches at 7 bases. The CDR3 is made up of 14 amino acids. With 8 bases clipped from V and 4 bases from J, the junction kept 10 bases outside the gene matches. Here the CDR3 DNA reads TGTGCCAGCGCGGAACAGGGGCGGACCACTGAAGCTTTCTTT. Translated: CASAEQGRTTEAFF.

This clonotype was seen ten or more times. The rearrangement uses TRBV6-1 and TRBJ2-2; 8 nucleotides match TRBD1. The V segment lost 6 bases and the J segment 2 bases; nucleotides outside the gene matches: 5. Germline V gives CDR1 MNHNS, CDR2 SASEGT. The CDR3 covers 15 residues. The CDR3 loop is CASRPGTGNTGELFF. The CDR3 region has the DNA TGTGCCAGCAGGCCCGGGACAGGTAACACCGGGGAGCTGTTTTTT.

In this sample, this clonotype turned up many times. V is TRBV11-2 and J is TRBJ2-7; D is perhaps TRBD1 (5 bases). V shed 1 base and J shed 2 bases, with 15 bases lying between them. This CDR3 has 16 amino acids. Per the germline V gene, CDR1 is SGHAT and CDR2 is FQNNGV. Written as DNA, the CDR3 is TGTGCCAGCAGCTTAGTTAGGGGCATGCGACCCTACGAGCAGTACTTC. It codes for CASSLVRGMRPYEQYF.

This clonotype was counted ten times or more. The chain carries TRBV2 and TRBJ2-3, with no clear D. Trimming took 2 bases from V and 0 from J, leaving 0 bases between them. The CDR3 runs to 12 residues. Germline lookup yields CDR1 SNHLY and CDR2 FYNNEI. CDR3 protein: CASSESTDTQYF. The DNA of the CDR3 is TGTGCCAGCAGTGAAAGCACAGATACGCAGTATTTT.

In this sample, this clonotype turned up many times. The V and J genes are TRBV7-9 and TRBJ2-1; D not resolved. This CDR3 region has 16 residues. In germline, CDR1 is SEHNR, CDR2 FQNEAQ (reference sequence). V lost 6 bases and J 0 bases, leaving 15 bases between the germline ends. The CDR3 loop reads CASSLRRLSSYNEQFF. The CDR3 DNA is TGTGCCAGCAGTCTACGACGCCTTAGCTCCTACAATGAGCAGTTCTTC.

This clonotype has at least ten counts. This sequence joins TRBV9 and TRBJ1-2, with 10 bases identical to TRBD1. The CDR3 is 17 amino acids. V lost 5 bases and J lost 3; bases outside the gene matches: 13. Germline lookup yields CDR1 SGDLS and CDR2 YYNGEE. The DNA for the CDR3 is TGTGCCAGCAGACCTCGACCCGGTGGACAGGGGGACTATGGCTACACCTTC. Protein sequence: CASRPRPGGQGDYGYTF.